This section outlines one T cell receptor beta chain sequence together with its context. What it binds is not known. V lost 5 bases to trimming and J lost 5 bases, with 6 bases between them. The CDR3 covers 12 residues. The V gene's germline CDR1 is KGHDR and CDR2 SFDVKD. The sample originates from a study of T-cell memory formation after mild COVID-19. 5'RACE with constant-segment primers yielded barcoded, UMI-tagged TCR alpha and TCR beta cDNA libraries. TCRdb analysed the 5' RACE reads with MiXCR anew, one entry per CDR3 protein. The sample has some 440,000 distinct CDR3 sequences, roughly 25% seen once; the top ten hold 12%. Study findings and constraints: In pre-infection memory, a portion of responding clones appeared, which suggested that cross-reactive memory joined. Nothing confirmed that second-wave clones peaking on day 37 were specific for SARS-CoV-2.

Sequencing used PBMCs or a T cell subset sorted from them (not recorded which). This receptor was identified in an adult woman who had mild COVID-19 (a few samples of this study predate the infection). Cell type and time point are not known. The gene calls are TRBV24-1 and TRBJ2-1; D unresolved. Written as DNA, the CDR3 is TGTGCCACCAGTGCCCTTAACAATGAGCAGTTCTTC. It is translated as CATSALNNEQFF.